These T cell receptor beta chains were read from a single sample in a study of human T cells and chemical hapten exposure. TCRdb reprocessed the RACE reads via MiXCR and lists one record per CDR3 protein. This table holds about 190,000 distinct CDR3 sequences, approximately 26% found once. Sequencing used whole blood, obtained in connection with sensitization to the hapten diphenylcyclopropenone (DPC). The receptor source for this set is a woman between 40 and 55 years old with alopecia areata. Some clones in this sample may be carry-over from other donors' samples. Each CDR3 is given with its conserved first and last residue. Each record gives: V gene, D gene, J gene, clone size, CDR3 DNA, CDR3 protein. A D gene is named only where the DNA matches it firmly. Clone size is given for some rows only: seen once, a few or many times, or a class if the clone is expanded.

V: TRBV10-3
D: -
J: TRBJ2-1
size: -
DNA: TGTGCCATCAGTCAGGGAGGCAATGAGCAGTTCTTC
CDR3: CAISQGGNEQFF

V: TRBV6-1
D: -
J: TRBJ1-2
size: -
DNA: TGTGCCAGCAGTGAAGTGGCGGTGTGGGGATTCAACTATGGCTACACCTTC
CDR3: CASSEVAVWGFNYGYTF

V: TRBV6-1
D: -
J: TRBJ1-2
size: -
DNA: TGTGCCAGCAGTGTAAGCTCAGGAATCCCCAGCTATGGCTACACCTTC
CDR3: CASSVSSGIPSYGYTF

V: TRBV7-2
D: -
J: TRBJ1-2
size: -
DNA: TGTGCCAGCAGCTTATACGTTAGGGCGGGCTATGGCTACACCTTC
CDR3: CASSLYVRAGYGYTF

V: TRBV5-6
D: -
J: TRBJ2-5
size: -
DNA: TGTGCCAGCAGCTCGGTTACCGTTCAAGAGACCCAGTACTTC
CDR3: CASSSVTVQETQYF

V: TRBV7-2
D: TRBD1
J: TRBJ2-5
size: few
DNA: TGTGCCAGCAGACGGGGACAGGGAGAGACCCAGTACTTC
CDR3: CASRRGQGETQYF

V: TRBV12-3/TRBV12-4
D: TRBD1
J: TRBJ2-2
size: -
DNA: TGTGCCAGCAGGCCCGGGACAGGGTACACCGGGGAGCTGTTTTTT
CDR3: CASRPGTGYTGELFF

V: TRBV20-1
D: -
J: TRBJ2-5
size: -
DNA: TGCAGTGCTAGAGAACACGGTTCGGGAGAGACCCAGTACTTC
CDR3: CSAREHGSGETQYF

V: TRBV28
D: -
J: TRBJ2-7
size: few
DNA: TGTGCCAGCAGCTCGGGCCAGGGGCCCTACGAGCAGTACTTC
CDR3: CASSSGQGPYEQYF

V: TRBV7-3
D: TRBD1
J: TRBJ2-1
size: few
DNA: TGTGCCAGCCAGACAGGGATTGGGAATGAGCAGTTCTTC
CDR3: CASQTGIGNEQFF

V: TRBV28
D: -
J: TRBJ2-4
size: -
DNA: TGTGCCAGCAGTCCCACAGGGTCAAACATTCAGTACTTC
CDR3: CASSPTGSNIQYF

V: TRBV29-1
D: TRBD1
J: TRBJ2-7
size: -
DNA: TGCAGCGGAAGACAGGGAGACTACGAGCAGTACTTC
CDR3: CSGRQGDYEQYF

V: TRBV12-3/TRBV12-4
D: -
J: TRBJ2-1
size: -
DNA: TGTGCCAGCAGTTTAGCTCGGAGCTATAACAATGAGCAGTTCTTC
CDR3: CASSLARSYNNEQFF

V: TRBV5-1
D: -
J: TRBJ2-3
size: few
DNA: TGCGCCAGCAGAAAAGATGATAATACGCAGTATTTT
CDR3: CASRKDDNTQYF

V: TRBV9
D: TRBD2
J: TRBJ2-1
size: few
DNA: TGTGCCAGCAGCATCGGACTAGCGGAGTACAATGAGCAGTTCTTC
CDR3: CASSIGLAEYNEQFF

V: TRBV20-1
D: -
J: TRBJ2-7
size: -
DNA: TGCAGTGCTAGGGACTTTTCCTACGAGCAGTACTTC
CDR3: CSARDFSYEQYF

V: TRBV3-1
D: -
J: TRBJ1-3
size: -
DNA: TGTGCCAGCAGCCTACAGGGTAGTGGTGGAAACACCATATATTTT
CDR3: CASSLQGSGGNTIYF

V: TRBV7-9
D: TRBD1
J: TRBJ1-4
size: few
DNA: TGTGCCAGCAGCACCGGACAGGGGGCTGAAAAACTGTTTTTT
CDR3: CASSTGQGAEKLFF

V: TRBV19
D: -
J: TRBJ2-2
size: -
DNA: TGTGCCAGTAGTTTTATTCCGGGACCTCTGGGCACCGGGGAGCTGTTTTTT
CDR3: CASSFIPGPLGTGELFF

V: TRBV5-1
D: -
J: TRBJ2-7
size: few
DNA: TGCGCCAGCAGCTTAAGACAGGCCCTTGTTTTGAACGAGCAGTACTTC
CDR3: CASSLRQALVLNEQYF

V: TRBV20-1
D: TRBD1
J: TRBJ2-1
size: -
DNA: TGCAGTGCGGTGACAGGGCAGGCGTCCCTTTACAATGAGCAGTTCTTC
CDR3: CSAVTGQASLYNEQFF

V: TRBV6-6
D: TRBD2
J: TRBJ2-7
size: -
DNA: TGTGCCAGCAGGCCCAGCGGGAGCGACGAGCAGTACTTC
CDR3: CASRPSGSDEQYF